This T cell receptor (beta chain) was recorded in a study of OX40 agonist ivuxolimab in advanced cancers. The assay was immunoSEQ multiplex PCR, and TCRdb's table has in-frame clones only and misses some. Among some 41,000 clones listed, 87% were seen once. Whole-study results and caveats: Low normalized T-cell clonal expansion also characterized some of the nonresponders.

CDR3 length equals 16 residues. Per germline, CDR1 PRHDT and CDR2 FYEKMQ (reference sequence). As for this clone: Its antigen is currently unknown. A read error may account for a junction end that differs from germline.

The receptor was isolated from an adult with an advanced solid tumor such as melanoma, head and neck, liver or kidney cancer. Sequences were derived from CD4+ or CD8+ T cells sorted from blood, sampled in a trial of the OX40 agonist ivuxolimab. The V and J genes are TRBV13 and TRBJ2-5; the D gene could be TRBD1 or TRBD2 (5 bases each). In nucleotides, the CDR3 is TGCGCCAGCAGCCCTCTGGGACGGCTGATCCAAGAGACCCAGTACTTC. The encoded protein is CASSPLGRLIQETQYF.